This TCR beta chain was sequenced for a study of blood T cell repertoires in COVID-19. Looking at the study overall: There were acute and convalescent COVID-19 samples, and they came from the United States, Italy and Spain. PBMCs, B-cell-depleted T cells, or T cells provided the cDNA or gDNA that made up the material.

Germline V CDR1 and CDR2: MNHEY, SVGEGT. Trimming removed 7 bases from V and 4 bases from J, with 13 bases in between. CDR3 length equals 13 residues. Per the original data handling: From reference gene primer amplification, estimates of nucleated cell counts were derived. TCRdb's table, derived via immunoSEQ multiplex PCR, lists solely in-frame clones and lacks some. V and J calls plus clone size are reproduced from that table; the DNA served to infer D and trimming. Of approximately 67,000 clones listed, 87% are singletons. The chain carries TRBV6-2 or TRBV6-3 and TRBJ1-2, with D perhaps matching TRBD1 (5 bases). The sequenced sample was peripheral blood. The sequence was collected from an elderly woman with acute or convalescent COVID-19. The CDR3 loop reads CASTPGQGYGYTF. The CDR3 nucleotides are TGTGCCAGCACCCCCGGACAAGGCTATGGCTACACCTTC.